The following is a T cell receptor beta chain sequence with its context. This clone was recorded a few times. Its binding antigen is unknown. No clone much larger than this one lies a single base away; base qualities are absent. TCRbeta CDR3 regions were amplified from genomic DNA by means of the immunoSEQ Assay, a bias-controlled multiplex PCR. As for the original processing: The number of nucleated cells in each sample was estimated by amplification of reference gene primers within the assay. To quantify the absolute abundance of each unique TCRbeta CDR3 rearrangement, sequence reads were collapsed and filtered. For each sample, productive Simpson clonality was calculated as the square root of Simpson's diversity index over productive rearrangements. Not all clones reach the TCRdb copy of this immuneACCESS table, which keeps in-frame sequences only. Checked studies attribute under half of the gap to unresolved V genes and leave the rest unexplained. Clone size and V and J calls were adopted from that table, with D and trimming inferred from the DNA. The sample table holds roughly 430,000 clones, of which roughly 88% were seen once. Around 1.5% of the sample belongs to the ten largest clones.

V is cut by 6 bases and J by 0 bases, and the space between the germline ends is 12 bases. The germline V gene provides CDR1 MDHEN and CDR2 SYDVKM. The CDR3 covers 15 residues, taking in both the cysteine and the phenylalanine. Only the CDR3 part of the read is kept: 45 bases, read in frame from the first base. These data come from a study of blood T cell repertoires in COVID-19 (dated by TCRdb to 2018 to 2020). In terms of the full investigation: The collaborator samples originated in the United States, Italy and Spain and spanned the acute and convalescent phases of COVID-19. Deeply sampled blood TCRbeta repertoires from subjects exposed to, actively infected with, or recovered from COVID-19 were included in the dataset. Where HLA class I and class II types were available, the types were taken from metadata supplied by the sample provider, not from assay-based typing. A freely available public database, intended as a resource for researchers studying the immune response to SARS-CoV-2, is where the repertoires were released. The samples were drawn from two sources: the first 160 participants of the ongoing ImmuneRACE study, and 950 to 1,500 subjects contributed by 6 global collaborators. Sample metadata almost always included a de-identified subject ID, COVID-19 status, age in years and sex. The prospective study material was composed of cDNA or gDNA derived from T cells, B-cell-depleted T cells, or PBMCs. Overall results and qualifications from the work: The amount of clinical and demographic metadata varied by source and participant and was provided uncurated.

Participants in the prospective study were enrolled through a virtual design, were aged about 18 to 100 years, and lived in some 24 United States geographic areas. In the prospective study, participants were assigned to cohorts based on the clinical history participants reported in a screening survey and a study questionnaire. Exposed participants had been in contact with someone with a PCR-confirmed or clinician-diagnosed COVID-19 case within 2 weeks of study entry. Mobile phlebotomists in the prospective study collected whole blood, serum and a nasopharyngeal or oropharyngeal swab from every participant. Prospective study participants could optionally give additional blood draws and questionnaires over an approximately 2-month period. Prospective study blood samples were shipped either frozen or at room temperature before DNA extraction.

This receptor was obtained from a woman aged 18 to 35 who had been exposed to COVID-19. Specimen: PBMCs or T cells enriched from blood (not recorded which). This chain is built from TRBV28 and TRBJ1-5, with the D gene not clear enough to name. The CDR3 sequence is CASSDTHGSNQPQHF. In nucleotides, the sequence is TGTGCCAGCAGCGACACCCATGGTAGCAATCAGCCCCAGCATTTT.